Presented here are 4 T cell receptor beta chains from one specimen sequenced in a study of identifying expanded T cells in peripheral blood. Repertoires were generated with immunoSEQ multiplex PCR, while TCRdb's copy carries only in-frame clones and drops some. The table lists around 95,000 clones, 88% of them singletons, with about 5.9% in the top ten. What was sequenced was blood. Source of these receptors: a person aged 18 to 69 in good health.

The chain joins TRBV7-6 to TRBJ2-1; TRBD2 agrees at 8 bases. With V trimmed by 5 bases and J by 6 bases, 6 bases remained unmatched. Germline values: CDR1 SGHVS, CDR2 FNYEAQ. The CDR3 runs to 14 residues. The CDR3 reads CASSRRGGSNEQFF. CDR3 bases: TGTGCCAGCAGCCGACGGGGGGGCAGCAATGAGCAGTTCTTC.

By share, this clone counts as medium-sized (0.01 to 0.1%). The chain carries TRBV6-6 and TRBJ2-7; 8 bases map to TRBD1. V shed 0 bases and J 4 bases; nucleotides not matched to a gene: 2. This CDR3 comprises 14 residues. CDR1 MNHNY and CDR2 SVGAGI come from the germline V gene (reference sequence). The CDR3 DNA reads as TGTGCCAGCAGTTACTCGCAGGGGGCTTACGAGCAGTACTTC. It codes for CASSYSQGAYEQYF.

The chain has TRBV5-1 and TRBJ2-3; 11 bases are a match to TRBD2. The CDR3 runs 17 residues. V was pared by 4 bases and J by 7 bases, with 14 bases of the junction left unmatched. CDR1 is SGHRS and CDR2 is YFSETQ in the germline V gene. DNA for the CDR3: TGCGCCAGCAGCCACAACCTACTAGCGGGGGCCGGAAATACGCAGTATTTT. This sequence encodes CASSHNLLAGAGNTQYF.

V gene TRBV10-3 combines with J gene TRBJ1-5; TRBD1 aligns across 10 bases. The V segment lost 3 bases and the J segment 4 bases; nucleotides outside the gene matches: 6. CDR1 and CDR2 (germline): ENHRY, SYGVKD. The CDR3 loop spans 16 amino acids. The CDR3, as DNA: TGTGCCATCAGTGAAGGGGGACAGGGGAAGAATCAGCCCCAGCATTTT. Protein: CAISEGGQGKNQPQHF.